This TCR beta chain emerged from a study of T cells in Graves' hyperthyroidism and ophthalmopathy. Regarding this clonotype: Its antigen is unknown.

Each ophthalmopathy patient scored at least 3 on the Clinical Activity Score and at least 4 on NOSPECS grade, with duration under 3 months. Uncontrolled infection, other autoimmune disease, pregnancy or lactation excluded patients. The CDR3 regions of TCR beta were amplified from RNA transcripts. HTBI primers were the set used in a first-round RT-PCR of the TCR CDR3. TCRdb re-analysed the multiplex PCR reads in MiXCR, keeping a single row per CDR3 protein. The sample lists about 520,000 distinct CDR3 sequences, around 22% occurring once. General study findings and limits: Ophthalmopathy onset followed model prediction by a median approximately 5.9 months. Appearing also in blood were most of the thyroid clonotypes expanded above 0.001.

The source is a woman aged 25-40 years with Graves' ophthalmopathy. The sample consisted of blood.

The CDR3 DNA sequence: TGTGCCAGCAGCCAGGCCCCTACGGGTACCACTGAAGCTTTCTTT. Protein sequence: CASSQAPTGTTEAFF. The chain employs TRBV4-2 and TRBJ1-1; D is uncertain. Germline-derived CDR1 and CDR2 are LGHNA and YNFKEQ. The CDR3 sequence is 15 residues long. V lost 3 bases, J lost 4 bases, and 15 bases lay in between.